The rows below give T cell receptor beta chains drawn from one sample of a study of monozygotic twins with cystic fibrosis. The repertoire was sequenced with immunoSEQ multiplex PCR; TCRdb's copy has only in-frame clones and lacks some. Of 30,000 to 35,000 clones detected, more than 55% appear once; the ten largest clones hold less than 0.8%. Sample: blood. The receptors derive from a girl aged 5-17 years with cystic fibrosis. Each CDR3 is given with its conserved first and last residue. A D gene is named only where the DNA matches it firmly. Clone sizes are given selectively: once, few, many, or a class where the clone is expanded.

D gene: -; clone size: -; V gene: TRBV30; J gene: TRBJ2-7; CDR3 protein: CAWSVNSGATEQYF; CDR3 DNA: TGTGCCTGGAGTGTAAATTCAGGGGCCACGGAGCAGTACTTC
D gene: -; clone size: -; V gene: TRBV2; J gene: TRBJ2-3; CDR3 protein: CASSGTPPFHTQYF; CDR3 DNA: TGTGCCAGCAGTGGGACTCCTCCATTTCATACGCAGTATTTT
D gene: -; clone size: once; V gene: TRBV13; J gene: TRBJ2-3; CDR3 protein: CASTAEGSTDTQYF; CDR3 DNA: TGTGCCAGCACCGCAGAGGGTAGCACAGATACGCAGTATTTT
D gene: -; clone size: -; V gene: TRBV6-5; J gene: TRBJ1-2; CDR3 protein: CASSYSPTTSYGYTF; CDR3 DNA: TGTGCCAGCAGTTACTCCCCTACTACGTCCTATGGCTACACCTTC
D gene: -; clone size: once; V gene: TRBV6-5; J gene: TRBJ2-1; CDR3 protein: CASSWISGNEQFF; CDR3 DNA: TGTGCCAGCAGTTGGATTAGCGGTAATGAGCAGTTCTTC
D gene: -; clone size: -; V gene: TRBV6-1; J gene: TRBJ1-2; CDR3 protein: CASSEVRRHYGYTF; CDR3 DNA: TGTGCCAGCAGTGAAGTCCGCAGACACTATGGCTACACCTTC
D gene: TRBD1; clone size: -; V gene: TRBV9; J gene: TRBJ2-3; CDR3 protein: CASSASGTGADTQYF; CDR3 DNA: TGTGCCAGCAGCGCATCCGGGACAGGTGCAGATACGCAGTATTTT
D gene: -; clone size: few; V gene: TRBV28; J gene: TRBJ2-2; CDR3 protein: CASSLGRRTGGLFF; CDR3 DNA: TGTGCCAGCAGTTTAGGGAGGCGGACCGGGGGGCTGTTTTTT
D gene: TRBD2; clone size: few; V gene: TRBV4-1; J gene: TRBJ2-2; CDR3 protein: CASSGLAGVTGELFF; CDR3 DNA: TGCGCCAGCAGCGGACTAGCGGGAGTTACCGGGGAGCTGTTTTTT
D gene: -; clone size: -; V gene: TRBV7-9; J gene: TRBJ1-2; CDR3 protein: CASSSDRPRGYTF; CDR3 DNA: TGTGCCAGCAGCTCAGACCGCCCTCGTGGCTACACCTTC
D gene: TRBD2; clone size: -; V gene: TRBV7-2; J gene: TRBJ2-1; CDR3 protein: CASSLTSGFNEQFF; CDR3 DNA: TGTGCCAGCAGCTTGACTAGCGGGTTCAATGAGCAGTTCTTC
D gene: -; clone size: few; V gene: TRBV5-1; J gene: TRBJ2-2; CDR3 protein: CASSSPGGGELFF; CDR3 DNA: TGCGCCAGCAGCTCCCCCGGAGGCGGGGAGCTGTTTTTT
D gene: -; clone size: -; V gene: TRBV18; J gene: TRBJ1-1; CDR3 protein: CASSPGPNTEAFF; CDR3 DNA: TGTGCCAGCTCACCCGGCCCGAACACTGAAGCTTTCTTT
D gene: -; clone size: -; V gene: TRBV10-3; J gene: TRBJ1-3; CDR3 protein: CAIRSPDDPGNTIYF; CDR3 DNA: TGTGCCATCAGGTCCCCGGACGATCCTGGAAACACCATATATTTT
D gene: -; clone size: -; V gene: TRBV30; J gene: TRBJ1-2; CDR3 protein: CARGEGTPRYGYTF; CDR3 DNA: TGTGCAAGGGGGGAGGGGACCCCTAGGTATGGCTACACCTTC
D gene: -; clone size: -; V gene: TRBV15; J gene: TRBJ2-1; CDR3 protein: CATSRGGTWFSGQFF; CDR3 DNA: TGTGCCACCAGCAGAGGCGGGACCTGGTTTTCAGGGCAGTTCTTC
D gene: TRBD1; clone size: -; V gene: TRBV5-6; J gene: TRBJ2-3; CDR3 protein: CASSWDRSTDTQYF; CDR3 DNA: TGTGCCAGCAGCTGGGACAGAAGCACAGATACGCAGTATTTT
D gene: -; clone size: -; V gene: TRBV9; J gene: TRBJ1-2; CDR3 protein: CASSVDPTGLGYGYTF; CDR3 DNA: TGTGCCAGCAGCGTAGACCCAACCGGGCTGGGCTATGGCTACACCTTC
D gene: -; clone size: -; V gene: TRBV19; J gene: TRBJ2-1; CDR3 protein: CASSIGAGPYNEQFF; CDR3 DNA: TGTGCCAGTAGTATAGGCGCAGGTCCCTACAATGAGCAGTTCTTC
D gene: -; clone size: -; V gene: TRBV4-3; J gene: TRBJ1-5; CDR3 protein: CASSQEPHQPQHF; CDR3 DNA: TGCGCCAGCAGCCAAGAACCTCATCAGCCCCAGCATTTT
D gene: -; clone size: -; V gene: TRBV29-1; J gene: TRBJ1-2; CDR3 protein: CSVARDYGYTF; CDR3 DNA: TGCAGCGTTGCCAGGGACTATGGCTACACCTTC
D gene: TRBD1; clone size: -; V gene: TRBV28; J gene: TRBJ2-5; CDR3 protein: CASKGTGGPETQYF; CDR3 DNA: TGTGCCAGCAAGGGGACAGGGGGTCCGGAGACCCAGTACTTC